This TCR beta chain stems from a study of blood T cells in healthy people across ages. Germline CDR1 is LGHNA and CDR2 is YSLEER. V lost 4 bases, J lost 7 bases, and 23 bases lay in between. CDR3 length: 16 residues. Primed by a sample-barcoded 5' primer and a J-beta primer mix, a second PCR proceeded for 7 to 11 cycles. A template-switch adaptor that had 12 random nucleotides put a tag on each cDNA molecule. A single record per CDR3 protein comes from TCRdb applying MiXCR to the 5' RACE reads. The sample holds 1.8 million or so distinct CDR3 sequences, roughly two fifths seen once. This clonotype was seen only a few times.

The clonotype comes from a human donor in good health. The gene calls are TRBV4-3 and TRBJ2-7; weak D call: TRBD1 (6 bases). What was sequenced was blood. The DNA for the CDR3 is TGCGCCAGCAGCCCATTAGGGGACATTTCCTACAATGAGCAGTACTTC. It encodes CASSPLGDISYNEQYF.